These 2 T cell receptor beta chains originate from one sample sequenced in a study of blood T cells in healthy people across ages. Sample-barcoded 5' priming and a J-beta primer mix drove a second PCR of about 6 to 11 cycles. MiXCR, run by TCRdb on the 5' RACE reads, gives a single entry per CDR3 protein. The sample carries around 1,000,000 distinct CDR3 sequences, 20% to 25% recorded once. This sample was shared with a second study, whose subject was T cells of mothers and their children.

Sequenced sample: blood. These receptors all stem from a girl aged 2-15 years in good health.

This clonotype turned up a few times. This chain joins TRBV24-1 and TRBJ2-1, with D unclear. The CDR3 contains 16 residues. V was trimmed by 0 bases and J by 9 bases, leaving 17 bases between them. Looked up from germline, CDR1 is KGHDR and CDR2 is SFDVKD. The CDR3 DNA is TGTGCCACCAGTGATTTGCGGCAGGCTAGTTTTGGTGAGCAGTTCTTC. It is translated as CATSDLRQASFGEQFF.

The chain has TRBV10-2 and TRBJ2-7, with 10 bases fitting TRBD1. V shed 6 bases, J shed 4 bases, and the junction held 12 bases outside the gene matches. This CDR3 is built from 16 residues. CDR1 is WSHSY and CDR2 is SAAADI in the germline V gene. The chain's CDR3 is CASRAGHGTGAYEQYF. As DNA, the CDR3 is TGCGCCAGCAGGGCAGGACACGGGACAGGGGCATACGAGCAGTACTTC.